This T cell receptor beta chain was documented in a study of blood T cell repertoires in COVID-19. On the study more broadly: In each case, the material was cDNA or gDNA derived from T cells, B-cell-depleted T cells, or PBMCs.

Germline V lookup: CDR1 SGHAT, CDR2 FQNNGV. The CDR3 extends over 15 amino acids. V lost 1 base, J lost 3 bases, and 3 bases stayed unmatched. Authors' analysis steps: Reference gene primer amplification gave nucleated cell count estimates. Produced via immunoSEQ multiplex PCR; TCRdb's table is partial and in-frame only. That table supplies the V and J calls and clone size; D and trimming were determined from the DNA. The sample has approximately 82,000 clones, about 89% seen once. Specimen: peripheral blood. The chain uses TRBV11-2 and TRBJ2-1; 7 nucleotides match TRBD2. This clonotype was sampled from a man between 65 and 80 years old with active or convalescent COVID-19. CDR3 nucleotides: TGTGCCAGCAGCTTAGCTAGCGGAAACTACAATGAGCAGTTCTTC. This translates into CASSLASGNYNEQFF.